This T cell receptor beta chain originates from a study of CD8 T cells in ankylosing spondylitis. A quantitative 5'-RACE method, one with molecular barcodes, was used to make TCR beta libraries. TCRdb used MiXCR to reprocess the 5' RACE reads, holding one entry per CDR3 protein. The sample lists around 340,000 distinct CDR3 sequences; about 15% were seen once. This clonotype has at least ten counts. Its antigen is unknown. Findings of the study overall: Earlier work had already found some motif variants in reactive arthritis synovial fluid and blood. There was a TCR beta motif, made of 7 or 8 highly homologous variants, that appeared characteristic of ankylosing spondylitis blood. Clones linked to disease, bearing a CD8+ phenotype, were relatively rare in peripheral blood.

The V gene lost 3 bases and the J gene lost 6 bases, with 14 bases spanning the gap. The CDR3 covers 14 residues. The origin of this receptor is a male donor with ankylosing spondylitis or in good health (not recorded which). This sequence joins TRBV12-3 or TRBV12-4 and TRBJ1-1; perhaps TRBD1 as D (6 bases). What was sequenced was blood, either unsorted or a sorted T cell fraction (not recorded which). This CDR3 is CASSFGRGRAEAFF. CDR3 nucleotide sequence: TGTGCCAGCAGTTTCGGCAGGGGCAGGGCTGAAGCTTTCTTT.